Listed here is a single T cell receptor beta chain. This sample is drawn from a study of blood T cell repertoires in COVID-19. At the level of the study: The United States, Italy and Spain supplied acute and convalescent COVID-19 samples. PBMCs, B-cell-depleted T cells, or T cells were the source of the cDNA or gDNA that made up the material.

Original methodology: Amplified reference gene primers provided the basis for estimating nucleated cell counts. TCRdb keeps only in-frame clones here, not all; method: immunoSEQ multiplex PCR. V and J calls and clone size are as listed in that table; D and trimming were resolved from the DNA. The table records 50,000 to 85,000 clones, over 80% of them present only once. This CDR3 spans 15 amino acids. V lost 2 bases and J lost 3; bases outside the gene matches: 3. The germline V gene has CDR1 KGHSH and CDR2 LQKENI. The sequenced material came from peripheral blood. The chain has TRBV18 and TRBJ2-1, with 8 bases fitting TRBD1. This sequence originates from a human donor in a cohort sampled during active COVID-19. The CDR3 spells CASSPITGGYNEQFF. The DNA for the CDR3 is TGTGCCAGCTCACCAATCACAGGGGGCTACAATGAGCAGTTCTTC.